This T cell receptor (beta chain) was sequenced during a study of shared clonotypes between healthy human individuals. The ends were cut back, 3 bases at V and 6 bases at J, with 9 bases in the middle. The germline gives CDR1 LNHDA, CDR2 SQIVND (reference sequence). CDR3 length: 12 amino acids. The data were produced by immunoSEQ multiplex PCR, yet TCRdb's version contains in-frame clones alone and is incomplete. Among more than 500,000 clones listed, around 95% were seen once. In the naive CD8 group, cells lacked CD45RO and were positively selected for CCR7, so terminally differentiated effector memory CD45RA+ cells were left out.

This chain joins TRBV19 and TRBJ2-7; D not certain. Sequenced input: naive CD8+ T cells sorted from blood. This clonotype originated in a woman under 40 in good health. The CDR3 region has the DNA TGTGCCAGTAGTATCGTCCCCGGCGAGCAGTACTTC. Translating gives CASSIVPGEQYF.